This T cell receptor beta chain was captured in a study of T-cell reconstitution after alpha-beta-depleted transplantation in children. V lost 5 bases and J lost 6; bases outside the gene matches: 12. Germline CDR1 and CDR2: MNHEY and SVGEGT. The length of the CDR3 is 16 residues. Unique molecular identifiers were incorporated when the TCRbeta library was constructed. MiXCR, applied by TCRdb to the PCR reads, yields one record per CDR3 protein. Among about 400,000 distinct CDR3 sequences listed, roughly 14% were seen once. This clonotype was found many times. This receptor was taken from a human donor who donated a stem cell graft to a child with Fanconi anemia. Sequences were derived from PBMCs, sampled from the stem cell graft. The V gene is TRBV6-2 or TRBV6-3, the J gene TRBJ2-1, with 8 positions matching TRBD1. The CDR3 here is CASSKSPGTGRNEQFF. The CDR3 nucleotides read TGTGCCAGCAGTAAGAGCCCCGGGACAGGTCGCAATGAGCAGTTCTTC.